This paragraph reports one TCR beta chain. Germline values: CDR1 LNHDA, CDR2 SQIVND (reference sequence). This CDR3 has 16 residues. The ends lost 3 bases at V and 7 bases at J; junction bases unmatched: 10. The sample originates from a study of blood T cell repertoires in COVID-19. On the study more broadly: Acute-phase and convalescent COVID-19 samples originated in the United States, Italy and Spain. T cells, B-cell-depleted T cells, or PBMCs provided the cDNA or gDNA that served as material.

How the authors handled the data: Scientists estimated how many nucleated cells there were by amplifying reference gene primers. Produced via immunoSEQ multiplex PCR; TCRdb's table is partial and in-frame only. The V and J calls and clone size come from that table; D and trimming were worked out from the DNA. The table records a few hundred thousand clones, around 87% of them present only once. The sequence was obtained from a woman in her forties or fifties who had recovered from COVID-19. The chain carries TRBV19 and TRBJ1-5; the match to TRBD1 covers 9 bases. The source material was peripheral blood. CDR3 in DNA: TGTGCCAGTAGTATTCGCGGCAGACAGGGGGGCCAGCCCCAGCATTTT. It is translated as CASSIRGRQGGQPQHF.